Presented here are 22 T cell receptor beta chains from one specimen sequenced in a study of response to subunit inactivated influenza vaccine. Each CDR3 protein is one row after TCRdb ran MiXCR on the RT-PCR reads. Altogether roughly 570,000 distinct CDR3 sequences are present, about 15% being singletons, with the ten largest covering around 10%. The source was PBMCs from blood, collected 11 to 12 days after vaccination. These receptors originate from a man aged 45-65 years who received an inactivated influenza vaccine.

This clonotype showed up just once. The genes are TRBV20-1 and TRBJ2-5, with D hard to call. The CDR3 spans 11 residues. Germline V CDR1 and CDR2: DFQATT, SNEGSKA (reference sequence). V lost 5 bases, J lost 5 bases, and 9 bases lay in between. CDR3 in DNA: TGCAGTGCTTCTATCGTGGAGACCCAGTACTTC. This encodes CSASIVETQYF.

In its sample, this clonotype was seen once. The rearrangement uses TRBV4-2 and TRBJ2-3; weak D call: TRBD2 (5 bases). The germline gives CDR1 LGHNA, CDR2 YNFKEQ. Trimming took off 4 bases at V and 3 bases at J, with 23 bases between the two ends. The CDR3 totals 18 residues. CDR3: CASSPPELAGRGTDTQYF. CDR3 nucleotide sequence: TGTGCCAGCAGCCCCCCGGAACTGGCTGGCCGGGGAACAGATACGCAGTATTTT.

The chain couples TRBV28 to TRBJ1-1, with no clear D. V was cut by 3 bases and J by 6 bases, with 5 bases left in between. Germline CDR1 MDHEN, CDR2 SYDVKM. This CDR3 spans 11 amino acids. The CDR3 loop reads CASSFFAEAFF. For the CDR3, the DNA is TGTGCCAGCAGTTTTTTCGCTGAAGCTTTCTTT.

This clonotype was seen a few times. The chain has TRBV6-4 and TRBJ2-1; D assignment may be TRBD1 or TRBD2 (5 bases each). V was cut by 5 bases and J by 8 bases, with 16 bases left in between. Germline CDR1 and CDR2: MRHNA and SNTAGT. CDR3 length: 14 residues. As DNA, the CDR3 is TGTGCCAGCAGTCCAAAGGGACCCTCGGATGAGCAGTTCTTC. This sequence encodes CASSPKGPSDEQFF.

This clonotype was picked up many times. CDR3 residues: CASSPGRYEQYF. The CDR3 DNA reads as TGTGCCAGCAGTCCAGGACGTTACGAGCAGTACTTC. This chain connects TRBV12-3 or TRBV12-4 to TRBJ2-7; D unclear. The V gene lost 5 bases and the J gene lost 4 bases, with 9 bases spanning the gap. The CDR3 contains 12 residues.

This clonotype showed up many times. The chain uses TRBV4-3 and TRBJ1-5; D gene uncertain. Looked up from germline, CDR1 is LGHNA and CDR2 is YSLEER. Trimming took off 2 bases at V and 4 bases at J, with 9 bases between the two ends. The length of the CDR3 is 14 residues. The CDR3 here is CASSQNSGNQPQHF. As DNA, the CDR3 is TGCGCCAGCAGCCAAAATAGTGGGAATCAGCCCCAGCATTTT.

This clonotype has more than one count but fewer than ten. The CDR3 region is CASSLDELRGAFF. Written as DNA, the CDR3 is TGTGCCAGCAGTTTGGATGAACTTAGGGGAGCTTTCTTT. This chain uses TRBV12-3 or TRBV12-4 with TRBJ1-1, with D perhaps matching TRBD1 (5 bases). V shed 3 bases and J shed 10 bases, with 15 bases lying between them. The CDR3 length is 13 residues.

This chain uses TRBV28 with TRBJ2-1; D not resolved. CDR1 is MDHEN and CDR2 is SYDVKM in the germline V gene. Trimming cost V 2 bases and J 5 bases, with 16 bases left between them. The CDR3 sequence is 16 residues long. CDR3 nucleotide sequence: TGTGCCAGCAGTTTACTAGGCAGGACGCCCAACAATGAGCAGTTCTTC. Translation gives CASSLLGRTPNNEQFF.

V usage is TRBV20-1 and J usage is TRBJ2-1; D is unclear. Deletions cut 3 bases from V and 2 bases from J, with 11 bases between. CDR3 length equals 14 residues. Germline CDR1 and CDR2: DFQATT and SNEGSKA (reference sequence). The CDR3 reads CSARPPYTYNEQFF. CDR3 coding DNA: TGCAGTGCTAGGCCCCCTTATACCTACAATGAGCAGTTCTTC.

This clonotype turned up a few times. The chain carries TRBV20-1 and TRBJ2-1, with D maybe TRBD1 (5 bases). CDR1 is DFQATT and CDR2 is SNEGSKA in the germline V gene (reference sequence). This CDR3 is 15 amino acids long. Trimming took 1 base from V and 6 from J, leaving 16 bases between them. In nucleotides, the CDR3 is TGCAGTGCTAGAGCAAGGCTCCCTAGGGGCAATGAGCAGTTCTTC. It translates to CSARARLPRGNEQFF.

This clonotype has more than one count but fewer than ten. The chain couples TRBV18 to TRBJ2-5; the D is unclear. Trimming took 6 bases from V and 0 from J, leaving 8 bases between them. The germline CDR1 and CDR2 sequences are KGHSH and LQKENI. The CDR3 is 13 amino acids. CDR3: CASSTEYQETQYF. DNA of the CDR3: TGTGCCAGCTCGACTGAGTACCAAGAGACCCAGTACTTC.

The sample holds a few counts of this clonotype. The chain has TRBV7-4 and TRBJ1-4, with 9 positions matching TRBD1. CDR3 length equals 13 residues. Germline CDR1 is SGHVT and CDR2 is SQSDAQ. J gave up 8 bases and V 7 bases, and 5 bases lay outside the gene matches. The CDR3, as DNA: TGTGCCAGCATCGGACAGGGGAGGGAAAAACTGTTTTTT. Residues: CASIGQGREKLFF.

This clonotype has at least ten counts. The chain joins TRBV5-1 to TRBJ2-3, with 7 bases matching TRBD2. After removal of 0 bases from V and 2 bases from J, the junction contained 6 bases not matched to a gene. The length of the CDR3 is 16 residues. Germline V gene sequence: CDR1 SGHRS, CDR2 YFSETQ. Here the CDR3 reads CASSLDRREHTDTQYF. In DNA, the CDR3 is TGCGCCAGCAGCTTGGATAGGCGGGAGCACACAGATACGCAGTATTTT.

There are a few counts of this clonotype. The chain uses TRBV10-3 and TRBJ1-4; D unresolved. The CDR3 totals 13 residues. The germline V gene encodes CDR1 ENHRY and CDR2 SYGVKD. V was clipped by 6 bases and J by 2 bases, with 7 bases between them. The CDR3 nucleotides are TGTGCCATCAGGGGATCGACTAATGAAAAACTGTTTTTT. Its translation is CAIRGSTNEKLFF.

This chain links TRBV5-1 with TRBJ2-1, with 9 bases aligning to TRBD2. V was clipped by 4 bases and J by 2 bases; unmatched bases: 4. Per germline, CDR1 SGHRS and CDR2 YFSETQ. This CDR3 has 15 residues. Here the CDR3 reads CASSTGGGAYNEQFF. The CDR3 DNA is TGCGCCAGCAGCACGGGCGGGGGGGCCTACAATGAGCAGTTCTTC.

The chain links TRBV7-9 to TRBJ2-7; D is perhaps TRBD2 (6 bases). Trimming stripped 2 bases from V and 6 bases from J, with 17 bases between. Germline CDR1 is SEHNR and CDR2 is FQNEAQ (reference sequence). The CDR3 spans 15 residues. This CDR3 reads CASSLRGLEAGEQYF. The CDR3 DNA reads TGTGCCAGCAGCTTACGCGGGCTAGAAGCGGGCGAGCAGTACTTC. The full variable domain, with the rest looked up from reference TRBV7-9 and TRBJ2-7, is DTGVSQNPRHKITKRGQNVTFRCDPISEHNRLYWYRQTLGQGPEFLTYFQNEAQLEKSRLLSDRFSAERPKGSFSTLEIQRTEQGDSAMYLCASSLRGLEAGEQYFGPGTRLTVT.

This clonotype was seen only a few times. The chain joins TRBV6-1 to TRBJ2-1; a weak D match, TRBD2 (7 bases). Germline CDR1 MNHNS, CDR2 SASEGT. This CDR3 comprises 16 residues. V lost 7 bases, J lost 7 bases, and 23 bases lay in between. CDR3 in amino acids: CASTVLRGGARNEQFF. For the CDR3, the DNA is TGTGCCAGCACCGTACTAAGAGGGGGGGCCCGGAATGAGCAGTTCTTC.

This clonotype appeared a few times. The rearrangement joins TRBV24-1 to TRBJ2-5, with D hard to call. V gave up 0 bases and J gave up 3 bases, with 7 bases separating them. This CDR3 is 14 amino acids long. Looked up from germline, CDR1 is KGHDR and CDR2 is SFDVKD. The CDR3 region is CATSDLRGEETQYF. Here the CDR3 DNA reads TGTGCCACCAGTGATTTGCGTGGGGAAGAGACCCAGTACTTC.

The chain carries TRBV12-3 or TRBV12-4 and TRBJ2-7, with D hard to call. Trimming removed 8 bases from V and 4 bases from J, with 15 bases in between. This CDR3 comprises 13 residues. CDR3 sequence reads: CASQLRMGYEQYF. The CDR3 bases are TGTGCCAGCCAACTACGGATGGGATACGAGCAGTACTTC.

The CDR3 region is CASSPDSGGGTEAFF. In DNA form, the CDR3 reads TGCGCCAGCAGCCCTGACTCAGGGGGAGGGACTGAAGCTTTCTTT. V usage is TRBV4-3 and J usage is TRBJ1-1, with 7 positions matching TRBD1. Losses at the gene ends were 4 bases for V and 5 bases for J; bases not matched to a gene: 10. Germline CDR1 reads LGHNA; CDR2 reads YSLEER. The CDR3 consists of 15 residues.

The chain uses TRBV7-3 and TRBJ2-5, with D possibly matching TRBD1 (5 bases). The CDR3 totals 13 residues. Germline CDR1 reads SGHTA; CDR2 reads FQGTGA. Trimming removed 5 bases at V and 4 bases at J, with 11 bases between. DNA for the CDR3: TGTGCCAGCAGCCAGGAAAGGGGAGAGACCCAGTACTTC. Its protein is CASSQERGETQYF.

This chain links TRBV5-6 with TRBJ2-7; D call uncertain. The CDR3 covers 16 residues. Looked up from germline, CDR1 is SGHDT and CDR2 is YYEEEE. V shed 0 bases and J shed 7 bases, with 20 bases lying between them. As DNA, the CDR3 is TGTGCCAGCAGCTTGGCCGGGTTCCCCCGGCCTAAGGAGCAGTACTTC. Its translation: CASSLAGFPRPKEQYF. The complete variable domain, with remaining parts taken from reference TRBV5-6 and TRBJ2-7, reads DAGVTQSPTHLIKTRGQQVTLRCSPKSGHDTVSWYQQALGQGPQFIFQYYEEEERQRGNFPDRFSGHQFPNYSSELNVNALLLGDSALYLCASSLAGFPRPKEQYFGPGTRLTVT.